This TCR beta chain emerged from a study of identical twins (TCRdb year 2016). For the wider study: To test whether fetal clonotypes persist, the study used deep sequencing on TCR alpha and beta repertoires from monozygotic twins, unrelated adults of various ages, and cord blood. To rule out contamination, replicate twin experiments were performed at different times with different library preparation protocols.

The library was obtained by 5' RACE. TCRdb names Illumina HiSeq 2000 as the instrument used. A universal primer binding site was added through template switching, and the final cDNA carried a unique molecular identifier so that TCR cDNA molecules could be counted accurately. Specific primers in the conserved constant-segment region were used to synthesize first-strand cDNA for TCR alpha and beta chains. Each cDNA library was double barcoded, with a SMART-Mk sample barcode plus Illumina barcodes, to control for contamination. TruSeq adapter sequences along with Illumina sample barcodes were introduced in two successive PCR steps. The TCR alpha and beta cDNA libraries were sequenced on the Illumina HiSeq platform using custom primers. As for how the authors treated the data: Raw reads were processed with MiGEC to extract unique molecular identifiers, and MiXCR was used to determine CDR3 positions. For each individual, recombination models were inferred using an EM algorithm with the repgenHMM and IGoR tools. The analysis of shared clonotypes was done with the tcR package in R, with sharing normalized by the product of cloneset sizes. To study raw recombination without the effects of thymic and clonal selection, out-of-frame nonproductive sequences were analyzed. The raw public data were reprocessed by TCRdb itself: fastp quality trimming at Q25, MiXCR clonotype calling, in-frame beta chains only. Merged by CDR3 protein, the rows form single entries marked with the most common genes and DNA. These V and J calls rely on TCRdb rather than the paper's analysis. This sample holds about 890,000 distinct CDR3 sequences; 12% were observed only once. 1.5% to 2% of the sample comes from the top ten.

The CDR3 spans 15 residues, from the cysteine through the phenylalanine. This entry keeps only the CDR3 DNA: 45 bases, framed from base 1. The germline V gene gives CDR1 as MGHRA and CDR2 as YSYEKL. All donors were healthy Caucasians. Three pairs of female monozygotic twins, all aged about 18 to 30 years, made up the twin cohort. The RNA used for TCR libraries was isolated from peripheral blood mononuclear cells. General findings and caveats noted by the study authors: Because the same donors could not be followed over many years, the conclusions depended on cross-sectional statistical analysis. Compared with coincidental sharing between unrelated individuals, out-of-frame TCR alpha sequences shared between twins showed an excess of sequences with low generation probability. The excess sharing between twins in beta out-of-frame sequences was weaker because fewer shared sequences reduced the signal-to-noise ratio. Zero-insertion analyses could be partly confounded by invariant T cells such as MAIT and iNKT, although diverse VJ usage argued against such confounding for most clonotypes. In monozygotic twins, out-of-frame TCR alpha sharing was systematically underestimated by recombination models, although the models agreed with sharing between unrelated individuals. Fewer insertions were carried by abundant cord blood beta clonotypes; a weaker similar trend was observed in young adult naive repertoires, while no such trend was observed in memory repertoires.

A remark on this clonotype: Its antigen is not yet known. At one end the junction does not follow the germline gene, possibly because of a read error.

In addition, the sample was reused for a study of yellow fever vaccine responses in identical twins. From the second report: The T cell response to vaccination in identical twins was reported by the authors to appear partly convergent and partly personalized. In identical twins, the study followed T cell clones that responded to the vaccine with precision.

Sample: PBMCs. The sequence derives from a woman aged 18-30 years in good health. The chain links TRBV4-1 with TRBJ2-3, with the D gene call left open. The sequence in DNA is TGTGCCAGCAGCCAAGAAGGCGGCGGCACAGATACGCAGTATTTT. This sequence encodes CASSQEGGGTDTQYF.